This T cell receptor beta chain was recovered during a study of blood T cell repertoires in COVID-19. Sequencing was performed with immunoSEQ multiplex PCR; in TCRdb, only in-frame clones are kept and a portion is missing. This table holds fewer than 350,000 clones, approximately 87% found once. CDR3 length: 16 amino acids. Between the trimmed V and J ends, which lost 5 bases and 0 bases, there was a span of 14 bases. The V gene's germline CDR1 is SGHAT and CDR2 FQNNGV. The sequence was collected from a woman aged 25-40 years with COVID-19, enrolled during active disease. The sample comprised peripheral blood. This chain connects TRBV11-2 to TRBJ2-4; D remains ambiguous. The CDR3 nucleotides are TGTGCCAGCAGCCATAGCAGTATCTTAGCCAAAAACATTCAGTACTTC. Protein: CASSHSSILAKNIQYF.